This TCR beta chain was captured by sequencing in a study of blood T cell repertoires in COVID-19. Authors' data handling: Reference gene primers were amplified, and this amplification served to estimate nucleated cell counts. The assay was immunoSEQ multiplex PCR, and TCRdb's table has in-frame clones only and misses some. V, J and clone size are those of that table, while D and trimming were read from the DNA. Of under 65,000 clones listed, 80% to 90% are singletons. The receptor comes from a man in his sixties with COVID-19, enrolled during active disease. The sequencing sample was made of peripheral blood.

The CDR3 here is CASGWRAGELFF. In DNA, the CDR3 is TGTGCTAGTGGGTGGAGGGCCGGGGAGCTGTTTTTT. The chain uses TRBV12-5 and TRBJ2-2, with D possibly TRBD2 on 6 matching bases. CDR1 is LGHNT, CDR2 FRNRAP, per germline. V was cut by 6 bases and J by 6 bases, with 8 bases left in between. This CDR3 is built from 12 residues.